The next 8 T cell receptor beta chains were all read from a single sample in a study of T cell responses to AZD1222 COVID-19 vaccine. The data were produced by immunoSEQ multiplex PCR, yet TCRdb's version contains in-frame clones alone and is incomplete. The repertoire has about 120,000 clones, about 86% of them found once; the top ten carry roughly 9%. Specimen: peripheral blood, collected on day 0 of AZD1222 vaccination. The origin of the receptors is an adult in good health.

This chain joins TRBV7-9 and TRBJ2-1; TRBD2 is a possible D gene (6 bases). Germline V gene data show CDR1 as SEHNR and CDR2 as FQNEAQ (reference sequence). The CDR3 length is 17 residues. V lost 4 bases and J 0 bases, leaving 16 bases between the germline ends. CDR3 coding DNA: TGTGCCAGCAGCTCTAGAAACTTAGCGGCCTCCTACAATGAGCAGTTCTTC. The encoded protein is CASSSRNLAASYNEQFF.

This chain links TRBV30 with TRBJ1-1; D may be TRBD1 (6 bases). Trimming took off 4 bases at V and 1 base at J, with 10 bases between the two ends. The CDR3 is 13 residues long. Germline-derived CDR1 and CDR2 are GTSNPN and SVGIG (reference sequence). The CDR3 protein is CAWTRGRNTEAFF. The DNA for the CDR3 is TGTGCCTGGACAAGGGGGAGGAACACTGAAGCTTTCTTT.

The chain carries TRBV18 and TRBJ2-7; D remains ambiguous. The germline CDR1 and CDR2 sequences are KGHSH and LQKENI. V lost 9 bases and J lost 0, with 12 bases in between. The CDR3 extends over 13 amino acids. This CDR3 reads CASSGMGSYEQYF. The CDR3 nucleotides are TGTGCCAGTTCAGGCATGGGCTCCTACGAGCAGTACTTC. Together with reference TRBV18 and TRBJ2-7, the CDR3 gives the full variable domain: NAGVMQNPRHLVRRRGQEARLRCSPMKGHSHVYWYRQLPEEGLKFMVYLQKENIIDESGMPKERFSAEFPKEGPSILRIQQVVRGDSAAYFCASSGMGSYEQYFGPGTRLTVT.

The V gene is TRBV7-2, the J gene TRBJ2-5, with D possibly TRBD2 on 6 matching bases. The CDR3 is made up of 16 amino acids. Germline V CDR1 and CDR2: SGHTA, FQGNSA. Trimming took 2 bases from V and 2 from J, leaving 15 bases between them. DNA for the CDR3: TGTGCCAGCAGCTTACTGGGTGCGGGGACTCAAGAGACCCAGTACTTC. This sequence encodes CASSLLGAGTQETQYF.

This chain connects TRBV28 to TRBJ1-3, with D possibly matching TRBD1 (5 bases). The V end lost 5 bases, the J end lost 2 bases, and 16 bases lay between the germline ends. Germline CDR1 reads MDHEN; CDR2 reads SYDVKM. This CDR3 is 16 amino acids long. The CDR3, as DNA: TGTGCCAGCAGTCTGCAGGGCATAGGTCCTGGAAACACCATATATTTT. Protein sequence: CASSLQGIGPGNTIYF.

This chain joins TRBV19 and TRBJ2-5, with D possibly TRBD2 on 6 matching bases. The germline V gene has CDR1 LNHDA and CDR2 SQIVND (reference sequence). V lost 6 bases, J lost 4 bases, and 12 bases lay in between. This CDR3 has 13 amino acids. This chain's CDR3 is CASRGGCIETQYF. CDR3 DNA: TGTGCCAGTAGGGGAGGATGCATAGAGACCCAGTACTTC.

The rearrangement joins TRBV15 to TRBJ1-2; D might be TRBD1 (5 bases). There are 13 residues in the CDR3. Trimming removed 0 bases from V and 8 bases from J, with 10 bases in between. Germline V gives CDR1 LNHNV, CDR2 YYDKDF (reference sequence). The DNA of the CDR3 is TGTGCCACCAGCAGAGATCGGGGCGGCGGCTACACCTTC. As protein: CATSRDRGGGYTF.

This chain connects TRBV19 to TRBJ1-1; unclear D gene. The germline gives CDR1 LNHDA, CDR2 SQIVND (reference sequence). The V gene lost 3 bases and the J gene lost 6 bases, with 8 bases spanning the gap. This CDR3 spans 12 amino acids. The CDR3 bases are TGTGCCAGTAGTATGGTGCGCTCTGAAGCTTTCTTT. Protein product: CASSMVRSEAFF.